These 5 T cell receptor beta chains originate from one sample sequenced in a study of shared clonotypes between healthy human individuals. The protocol was immunoSEQ multiplex PCR, while the TCRdb copy is restricted to in-frame clones and leaves out a portion. The sample contains around 1.1 million clones, 78% of which appear only once. The sample taken for sequencing was memory CD4+ T cells from PBMCs. As for subset: CD45RA-negative fraction. Receptor source: a man between 18 and 29 years old in good health. Some clones in this sample may be carry-over from other donors' samples.

The V and J genes are TRBV11-3 and TRBJ2-5; 8 positions match TRBD2. The CDR3 sequence is 16 residues long. V dropped 4 bases and J dropped 5; count of bases not matched to a gene: 12. CDR1 SGHNT and CDR2 YENEEA come from the germline V gene. The chain's CDR3 is CASSSQSGRGGETQYF. The DNA of the CDR3 is TGTGCCAGCAGCTCCCAGAGCGGGAGAGGTGGGGAGACCCAGTACTTC.

This clone has at least ten counts. V is TRBV11-2 and J is TRBJ2-5; TRBD2 agrees at 9 bases. This CDR3 region has 15 residues. J was trimmed by 7 bases and V by 4 bases; bases with no gene match: 10. Germline CDR1 and CDR2: SGHAT and FQNNGV. The CDR3 DNA follows: TGTGCCAGCAGCTCCACTAGCGGGTTCCTCGGGACCCAGTACTTC. Amino acid sequence: CASSSTSGFLGTQYF.

This clone was counted between two and nine times. This chain links TRBV29-1 with TRBJ1-1, with D uncertain. Germline V gene lookup returns CDR1 SQVTM and CDR2 ANQGSEA. The CDR3 has 11 residues. V was clipped by 4 bases and J by 4 bases, with 7 bases between them. CDR3 DNA sequence: TGCAGCGTTGGTTCCCGCACTGAAGCTTTCTTT. Translated, it gives CSVGSRTEAFF.

Concerning this clone: A single base separates this from a much larger clone, so it may be a read error. This sample also contains other DNA sequences that code for the same CDR3. The chain uses TRBV7-6 and TRBJ2-7; possibly TRBD1 or TRBD2 for D (7 bases each). Between the trimmed V and J ends, which lost 3 bases and 7 bases, there was a span of 13 bases. CDR1 and CDR2 from the germline V gene are SGHVS and FNYEAQ. CDR3 length: 13 amino acids. CDR3 sequence: CASSLGQGGEQYF. CDR3 in DNA: TGTGCCAGCAGCTTGGGGCAGGGGGGGGAGCAGTACTTC. Full variable domain (missing parts from reference TRBV7-6 and TRBJ2-7): GAGVSQSPRYKVTKRGQDVALRCDPISGHVSLYWYRQALGQGPEFLTYFNYEAQQDKSGLPNDRFSAERPEGSISTLTIQRTEQRDSAMYRCASSLGQGGEQYFGPGTRLTVT.

The chain uses TRBV30 and TRBJ1-1, with D possibly matching TRBD1 (6 bases). Germline V gene data show CDR1 as GTSNPN and CDR2 as SVGIG (reference sequence). The CDR3 is 14 residues long. The germline V and J ends were trimmed by 7 bases and 1 base, with 16 bases remaining between them. The CDR3 loop reads CASRQATRNTEAFF. CDR3 nucleotides: TGTGCCTCTCGACAGGCAACGAGGAACACTGAAGCTTTCTTT. The entire variable domain, with the rest obtained from reference TRBV30 and TRBJ1-1, is as follows: SQTIHQWPATLVQPVGSPLSLECTVEGTSNPNLYWYRQAAGRGLQLLFYSVGIGQISSEVPQNLSASRPQDRQFILSSKKLLLSDSGFYLCASRQATRNTEAFFGQGTRLTVV.